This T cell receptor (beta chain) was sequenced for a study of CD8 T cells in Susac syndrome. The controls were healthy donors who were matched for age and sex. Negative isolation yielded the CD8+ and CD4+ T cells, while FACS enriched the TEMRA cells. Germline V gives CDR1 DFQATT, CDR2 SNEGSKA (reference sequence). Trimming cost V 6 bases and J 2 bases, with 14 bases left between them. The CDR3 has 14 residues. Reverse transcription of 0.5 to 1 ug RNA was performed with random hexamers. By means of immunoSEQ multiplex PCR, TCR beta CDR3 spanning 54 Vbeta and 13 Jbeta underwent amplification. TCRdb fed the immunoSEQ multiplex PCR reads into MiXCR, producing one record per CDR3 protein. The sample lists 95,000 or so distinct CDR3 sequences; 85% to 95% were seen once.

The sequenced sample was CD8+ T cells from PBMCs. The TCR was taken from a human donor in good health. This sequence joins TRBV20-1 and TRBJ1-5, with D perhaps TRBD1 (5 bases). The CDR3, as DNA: TGCAGTGCATGGGAGGGAGGGGGCAATCAGCCCCAGCATTTT. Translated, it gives CSAWEGGGNQPQHF.